One sample yielded the 30 T cell receptor beta chains listed below, sequenced in a study of regulatory T cells in long-lasting Graves disease. The time point here: persistent/refractory GD, antithyroid drugs over 5 years with positive TRAb. Following extraction of RNA from PBMCs, that RNA was used to make the TCR library. Library construction for TCR beta used iRepertoire HTBI primers and Arm-PCR of CDR3 regions. Each CDR3 protein gets one entry after TCRdb re-called the multiplex PCR reads with MiXCR. This sample has approximately 440,000 distinct CDR3 sequences, with roughly a quarter found just once. Material: peripheral blood mononuclear cells (PBMCs), obtained when the disease was refractory, from a patient treated with antithyroid drugs. These receptor sequences come from a female donor with Graves disease.

This clonotype was picked up a small number of times. The chain employs TRBV10-3 and TRBJ1-3; D perhaps matches TRBD1 (6 bases). Trimming left V 7 bases short and J 0 bases short, with 16 bases between. CDR3 length: 16 amino acids. CDR1 is ENHRY and CDR2 is SYGVKD in the germline V gene. The CDR3 spells CAITDRTARSGNTIYF. CDR3 DNA sequence: TGTGCCATCACCGACCGGACAGCCCGCTCTGGAAACACCATATATTTT.

This clonotype was observed a few times. The chain links TRBV30 to TRBJ2-7; D may be TRBD2 (5 bases). The germline V and J ends were trimmed by 4 bases and 3 bases, with 7 bases remaining between them. CDR1 is GTSNPN and CDR2 is SVGIG in the germline V gene (reference sequence). The CDR3 contains 11 residues. The CDR3 bases are TGTGCCTGGACAGGAGGCTACGAGCAGTACTTC. Its translation: CAWTGGYEQYF.

This clonotype appeared many times. The chain couples TRBV11-2 to TRBJ2-5; 8 nucleotides align to TRBD2. V lost 1 base to trimming and J lost 5 bases; unmatched junction nucleotides: 3. Germline V gene lookup returns CDR1 SGHAT and CDR2 FQNNGV. The CDR3 is 14 residues long. For the CDR3, the DNA is TGTGCCAGCAGCTTAGTTCCGGGAGGGGAGACCCAGTACTTC. It codes for CASSLVPGGETQYF.

Only a few counts were recorded for this clonotype. J is TRBJ2-7 and V is TRBV3-1, with 7 bases aligning to TRBD1. CDR3 length equals 17 residues. Trimming at V came to 4 bases and at J to 2 bases, leaving 14 bases not matched to a gene. The germline gives CDR1 LGHDT, CDR2 YNNKEL (reference sequence). The CDR3 nucleotides read TGTGCCAGCAGCCGTCGGGGACAGTCCGGATTAACCTACGAGCAGTACTTC. Amino acids: CASSRRGQSGLTYEQYF.

Only a few counts were recorded for this clonotype. The CDR3 DNA reads TGTGCCATCAGCGACCCGGGGATCCAAGAGACCCAGTACTTC. Amino acid sequence: CAISDPGIQETQYF. The V call is TRBV10-3, the J call TRBJ2-5, with D possibly being TRBD2 (5 bases). V gave up 6 bases and J gave up 1 base, with 12 bases separating them. Per germline, CDR1 ENHRY and CDR2 SYGVKD. This CDR3 contains 14 residues.

Only a few counts were recorded for this clonotype. V and J are TRBV3-1 and TRBJ2-7, with 7 bases identical to TRBD2. Germline V lookup: CDR1 LGHDT, CDR2 YNNKEL (reference sequence). The CDR3 runs 15 residues. Trimming took 4 bases from V and 0 from J; bases not matched to a gene: 6. The CDR3 loop reads CASSPERGSSYEQYF. The CDR3 DNA reads TGTGCCAGCAGCCCTGAGCGGGGAAGCTCCTACGAGCAGTACTTC.

The chain combines TRBV11-2 with TRBJ1-1, with D possibly matching TRBD1 (5 bases). Between the trimmed V and J ends, which lost 4 bases and 8 bases, there was a span of 14 bases. CDR1 and CDR2 from the germline V gene are SGHAT and FQNNGV. The CDR3 covers 13 residues. The CDR3: CASSWEGAREAFF. CDR3 bases: TGTGCCAGCAGCTGGGAAGGGGCCCGGGAAGCTTTCTTT. Supplemented by reference TRBV11-2 and TRBJ1-1, the full variable domain reads EAGVAQSPRYKIIEKRQSVAFWCNPISGHATLYWYQQILGQGPKLLIQFQNNGVVDDSQLPKDRFSAERLKGVDSTLKIQPAKLEDSAVYLCASSWEGAREAFFGQGTRLTVV.

In this sample, this clonotype turned up a few times. The chain combines TRBV29-1 with TRBJ1-4; D gene unclear. The CDR3 has 14 amino acids. Per the germline V gene, CDR1 is SQVTM and CDR2 is ANQGSEA. V lost 5 bases and J lost 8, with 18 bases in between. The CDR3: CSVSLDSPPEKLFF. CDR3 in DNA: TGCAGCGTTAGCCTAGACTCCCCTCCGGAAAAACTGTTTTTT.

The V gene is TRBV2, the J gene TRBJ2-5; D uncertain. V was pared by 10 bases and J by 4 bases, with 22 bases between. Germline-derived CDR1 and CDR2 are SNHLY and FYNNEI. The CDR3 consists of 15 residues. The CDR3 bases are TGTGCCAACATCGTAGTGTCTCTGTTTGGAGAGACCCAGTACTTC. Translation: CANIVVSLFGETQYF.

This clonotype was seen a handful of times. V gene TRBV12-3 or TRBV12-4 combines with J gene TRBJ2-7; the D call may be TRBD1 or TRBD2 (5 bases each). The CDR3 has 13 amino acids. Deletions cut 3 bases from V and 7 bases from J, with 13 bases between. This CDR3 is CASSLSGAGEQYF. DNA of the CDR3: TGTGCCAGCAGTTTGTCCGGGGCAGGGGAGCAGTACTTC.

This clonotype appeared many times. The V gene is TRBV28, the J gene TRBJ2-3; unclear D gene. Trimming cost V 6 bases and J 5 bases, with 9 bases left between them. The CDR3 runs 12 residues. CDR1 is MDHEN, CDR2 SYDVKM, per germline. CDR3 in amino acids: CASSQYGDTQYF. In DNA form, the CDR3 reads TGTGCCAGCAGCCAATACGGAGATACGCAGTATTTT.

The chain employs TRBV5-6 and TRBJ2-5; either TRBD1 or TRBD2 may fit D (6 bases each). The CDR3 covers 17 residues. Germline V gene sequence: CDR1 SGHDT, CDR2 YYEEEE. With 1 base removed from V and 1 base from J, the gap between germline ends came to 17 bases. CDR3 nucleotides: TGTGCCAGCAGCTTGAATTCGGGGGCTGGAGTCCAAGAGACCCAGTACTTC. It translates to CASSLNSGAGVQETQYF.

This clonotype was seen a few times. Germline is not matched at one junction end, which may reflect a read error. This chain joins TRBV29-1 and TRBJ2-5; 7 bases agree with TRBD1. Germline assignment: CDR1 SQVTM and CDR2 ANQGSEA. This CDR3 is 12 amino acids long. CDR3 DNA sequence: TGCGGCGTTCCACAGGGGCAAGAGACCCAGTACTTC. Encoded protein: CGVPQGQETQYF. Looking up the rest from reference TRBV29-1 and TRBJ2-5 gives the full variable domain: SAVISQKPSRDICQRGTSLTIQCQVDSQVTMMFWYRQQPGQSLTLIATANQGSEATYESGFVIDKFPISRPNLTFSTLTVSNMSPEDSSIYLCGVPQGQETQYFGPGTRLLVL.

This clonotype was recorded once. The V call is TRBV19, the J call TRBJ2-3; no clear D. The germline gives CDR1 LNHDA, CDR2 SQIVND (reference sequence). The length of the CDR3 is 15 residues. Between the trimmed V and J ends, which lost 6 bases and 2 bases, there was a span of 15 bases. CDR3 DNA sequence: TGTGCCAGTAGACGCTTAGGGCCCAACACAGATACGCAGTATTTT. It codes for CASRRLGPNTDTQYF.

This clonotype was observed at least ten times. The chain has TRBV10-2 and TRBJ2-5; D unclear. Germline loops: CDR1 WSHSY, CDR2 SAAADI. This CDR3 is built from 15 residues. With 2 bases removed from V and 4 bases from J, the gap between germline ends came to 14 bases. The CDR3 DNA reads TGCGCCAGCAGTGAGATGGATGGGTGGGGAGAGACCCAGTACTTC. Translated, it gives CASSEMDGWGETQYF.

Points on this clonotype: A read error may produce the germline difference seen at one junction end. CDR3 bases: TGTACCTGGAGGGCAGGGGGCGACTATGGCTACACCTTC. Translating gives CTWRAGGDYGYTF. The V call is TRBV30, the J call TRBJ1-2, with 8 bases matching TRBD1. The CDR3 runs 13 residues. In germline, CDR1 is GTSNPN, CDR2 SVGIG (reference sequence).

V and J are TRBV6-9 and TRBJ2-7, with D uncertain. This CDR3 has 13 amino acids. Germline-derived CDR1 and CDR2 are MNHGY and SVAAGI. V lost 5 bases to trimming and J lost 2 bases, with 10 bases between them. The CDR3 loop is CASSEYRAYEQYF. CDR3 coding DNA: TGTGCCAGCAGTGAGTATAGGGCCTACGAGCAGTACTTC.

This clonotype was observed once. The chain couples TRBV6-2 or TRBV6-3 to TRBJ2-7; 7 positions match TRBD2. Germline V gene sequence: CDR1 MNHEY, CDR2 SVGEGT. The CDR3 extends over 20 amino acids. Trimming at V came to 4 bases and at J to 4 bases, leaving 25 bases not matched to a gene. CDR3 sequence: CASSSYSTRFARAGEYEQYF. CDR3 nucleotide sequence: TGTGCCAGCAGTTCTTATTCAACCCGGTTTGCCCGGGCGGGAGAATACGAGCAGTACTTC.

This clonotype was observed a few times. The chain couples TRBV12-3 or TRBV12-4 to TRBJ2-2, with D perhaps matching TRBD2 (6 bases). Trimming cost V 5 bases and J 5 bases, with 9 bases left between them. The CDR3 totals 13 residues. The chain's CDR3 is CASSGTQTGELFF. CDR3 bases: TGTGCCAGCAGTGGGACTCAAACCGGGGAGCTGTTTTTT.

The chain couples TRBV7-9 to TRBJ2-7, with D unclear. V lost 2 bases and J lost 4, with 12 bases in between. CDR3 length: 14 amino acids. CDR1 SEHNR and CDR2 FQNEAQ come from the germline V gene (reference sequence). The CDR3 DNA is TGTGCCAGCAGCTTACCGGGTACGCCTTACGAGCAGTACTTC. Translating it yields CASSLPGTPYEQYF.

This chain joins TRBV6-5 and TRBJ1-2; TRBD1 matches at 7 bases. Germline lookup yields CDR1 MNHEY and CDR2 SVGAGI. The CDR3 extends over 15 amino acids. The junction had 9 bases not matched to a gene; V was cut back by 0 bases and J by 8 bases. In DNA form, the CDR3 reads TGTGCCAGCAGTTACTCTGGGGACAGATTCTTAGGCTACACCTTC. Residues: CASSYSGDRFLGYTF.

The V and J genes are TRBV2 and TRBJ2-3; 10 bases map to TRBD2. Germline V gene data show CDR1 as SNHLY and CDR2 as FYNNEI. Trimming removed 6 bases from V and 0 bases from J; junction bases left unmatched: 9. This CDR3 is built from 17 residues. The DNA for the CDR3 is TGTGCCAGCAGCCGAGCGGGAGGGGGAGGCAGCACAGATACGCAGTATTTT. It specifies CASSRAGGGGSTDTQYF.

This clonotype was seen repeatedly, ten times or more. The chain is built from TRBV29-1 and TRBJ2-7; 9 bases are shared with TRBD1. The CDR3 is made up of 15 amino acids. Germline trimming cut 5 bases from V and 0 bases from J; bases unmatched to any gene: 8. The germline V gene encodes CDR1 SQVTM and CDR2 ANQGSEA. In DNA, the CDR3 is TGCAGCGTTACAAACCGGGACAGGGCCTCCTACGAGCAGTACTTC. Translation gives CSVTNRDRASYEQYF.

This clonotype has ten or more counts. This chain links TRBV28 with TRBJ1-5; TRBD1 matches at 12 bases. CDR1 and CDR2 from the germline V gene are MDHEN and SYDVKM. There are 16 residues in the CDR3. V gave up 2 bases and J gave up 7 bases; unmatched junction bases: 6. This CDR3 is CASSLTGQGAGQPQHF. In nucleotides, the CDR3 is TGTGCCAGCAGTTTAACGGGACAGGGGGCCGGACAGCCCCAGCATTTT.

This chain joins TRBV20-1 and TRBJ2-7; the D gene is possibly TRBD2 (6 bases). Germline V CDR1 and CDR2: DFQATT, SNEGSKA (reference sequence). The CDR3 contains 15 residues. Trimming pared 0 bases from V and 3 bases from J, leaving 15 bases between. This CDR3 is CSARDREGDFYEQYF. CDR3 coding DNA: TGCAGTGCTAGAGATAGAGAAGGGGACTTCTACGAGCAGTACTTC.

The genes are TRBV5-4 and TRBJ2-5, with 7 bases aligning to TRBD1. Looked up from germline, CDR1 is SGHNT and CDR2 is YYREEE (reference sequence). With 4 bases clipped from V and 3 bases from J, the junction kept 6 bases outside the gene matches. The CDR3 extends over 14 amino acids. CDR3 amino acids: CASSPKGTEETQYF. DNA for the CDR3: TGTGCCAGCAGCCCTAAAGGGACAGAAGAGACCCAGTACTTC.

The chain links TRBV7-9 to TRBJ1-2; D gene uncertain. Trimming stripped 8 bases from V and 4 bases from J, with 14 bases between. The CDR3 is 13 amino acids. Germline lookup yields CDR1 SEHNR and CDR2 FQNEAQ (reference sequence). The CDR3 region is CASQGLFPYGYTF. The CDR3 coding sequence is TGTGCCAGCCAAGGGCTGTTCCCCTATGGCTACACCTTC.

In its sample, this clonotype was seen a few times. This chain uses TRBV19 with TRBJ1-5, with 10 bases identical to TRBD1. CDR3 length: 16 amino acids. V was clipped by 1 base and J by 4 bases; unmatched bases: 4. Per the germline V gene, CDR1 is LNHDA and CDR2 is SQIVND (reference sequence). The CDR3 region has the DNA TGTGCCAGTAGTATAGGACAGGGGGCGGCAAATCAGCCCCAGCATTTT. Translating gives CASSIGQGAANQPQHF.

In this sample, this clonotype turned up a few times. This sequence joins TRBV30 and TRBJ1-2; D is undetermined. This CDR3 is built from 17 residues. The V gene lost 7 bases and the J gene lost 3 bases, with 27 bases spanning the gap. Germline V gene data show CDR1 as GTSNPN and CDR2 as SVGIG (reference sequence). CDR3 protein: CALFSNEWNSRDYGYTF. The CDR3 DNA is TGTGCCTTGTTCTCTAATGAATGGAATTCTCGCGACTATGGCTACACCTTC.

This rearrangement joins TRBV2 to TRBJ2-2; no reliable D call. V was cut by 6 bases and J by 0 bases, with 8 bases left in between. The CDR3 is 14 amino acids. Germline V gene lookup returns CDR1 SNHLY and CDR2 FYNNEI. CDR3 amino acids: CASRRYSNTGELFF. DNA of the CDR3: TGTGCCAGCAGGAGGTACTCGAACACCGGGGAGCTGTTTTTT.